This TCR beta chain stems from a study of response to subunit inactivated influenza vaccine. Germline loops: CDR1 MNHEY, CDR2 SVGAGI. CDR3 length: 15 amino acids. J gave up 8 bases and V 4 bases, and 12 bases lay outside the gene matches. TCRdb recomputed calls from the RT-PCR reads with MiXCR, one row per CDR3 protein. The sample holds roughly 500,000 distinct CDR3 sequences; approximately 15% are singletons and the top ten take less than 4%. The source is a man aged 50 to 69 who received an inactivated influenza vaccine. J is TRBJ1-2 and V is TRBV6-5, with 8 positions matching TRBD1. The sequences come from CD4+ T cells sorted from PBMCs, collected around 25 months after vaccination. The CDR3, as DNA: TGTGCCAGCAGTTCCCCGAGGGACAGGCTCGGGGGCTACACCTTC. Its protein product is CASSSPRDRLGGYTF.